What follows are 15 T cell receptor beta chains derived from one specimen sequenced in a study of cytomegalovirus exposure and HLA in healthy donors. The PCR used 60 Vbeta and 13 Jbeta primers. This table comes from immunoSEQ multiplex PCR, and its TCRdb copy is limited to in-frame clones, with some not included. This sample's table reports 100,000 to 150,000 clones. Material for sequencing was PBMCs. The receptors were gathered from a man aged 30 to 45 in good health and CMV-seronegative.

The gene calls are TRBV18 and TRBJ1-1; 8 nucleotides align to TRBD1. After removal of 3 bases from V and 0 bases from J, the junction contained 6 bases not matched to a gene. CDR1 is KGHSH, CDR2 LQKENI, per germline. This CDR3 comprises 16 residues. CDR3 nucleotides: TGTGCCAGCTCACCCAGGACAGGGAACTTGAACACTGAAGCTTTCTTT. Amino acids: CASSPRTGNLNTEAFF.

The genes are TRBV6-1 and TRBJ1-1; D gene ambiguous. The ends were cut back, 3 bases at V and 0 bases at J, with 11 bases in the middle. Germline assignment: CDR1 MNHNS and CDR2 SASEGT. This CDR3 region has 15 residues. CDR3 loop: CASSDLKRLNTEAFF. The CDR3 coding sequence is TGTGCCAGCAGTGACCTCAAGCGATTGAACACTGAAGCTTTCTTT.

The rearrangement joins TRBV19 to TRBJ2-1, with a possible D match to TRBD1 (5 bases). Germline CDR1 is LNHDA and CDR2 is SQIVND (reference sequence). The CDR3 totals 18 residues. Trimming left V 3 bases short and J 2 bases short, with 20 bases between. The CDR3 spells CASSIPFLTVNPYNEQFF. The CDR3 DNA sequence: TGTGCCAGTAGTATTCCTTTCTTGACAGTAAACCCCTACAATGAGCAGTTCTTC.

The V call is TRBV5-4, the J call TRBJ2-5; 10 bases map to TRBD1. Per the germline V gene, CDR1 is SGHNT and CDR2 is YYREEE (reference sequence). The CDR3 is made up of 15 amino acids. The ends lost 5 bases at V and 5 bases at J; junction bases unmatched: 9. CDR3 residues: CASSTRDRGRETQYF. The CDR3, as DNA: TGTGCCAGCAGTACCCGGGACAGGGGTAGGGAGACCCAGTACTTC. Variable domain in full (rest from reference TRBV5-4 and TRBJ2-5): ETGVTQSPTHLIKTRGQQVTLRCSSQSGHNTVSWYQQALGQGPQFIFQYYREEENGRGNFPPRFSGLQFPNYSSELNVNALELDDSALYLCASSTRDRGRETQYFGPGTRLLVL.

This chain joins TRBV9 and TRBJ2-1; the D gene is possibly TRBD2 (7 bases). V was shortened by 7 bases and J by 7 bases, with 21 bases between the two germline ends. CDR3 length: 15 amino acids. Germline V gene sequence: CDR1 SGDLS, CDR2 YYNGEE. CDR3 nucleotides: TGTGCCAGCGGAGGGGGGGCGGGAGCAATTAATGAGCAGTTCTTC. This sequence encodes CASGGGAGAINEQFF.

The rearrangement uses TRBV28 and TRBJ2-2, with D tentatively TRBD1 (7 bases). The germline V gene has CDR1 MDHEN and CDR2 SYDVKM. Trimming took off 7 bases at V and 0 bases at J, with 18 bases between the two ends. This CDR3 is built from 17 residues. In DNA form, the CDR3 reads TGTGCCAGCACCCCGACAGGGACTCGCTCGAACACCGGGGAGCTGTTTTTT. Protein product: CASTPTGTRSNTGELFF.

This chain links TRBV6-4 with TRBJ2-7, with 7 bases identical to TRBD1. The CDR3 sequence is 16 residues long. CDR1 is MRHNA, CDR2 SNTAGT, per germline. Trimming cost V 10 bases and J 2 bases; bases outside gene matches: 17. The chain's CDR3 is CANRSLDRILTYEQYF. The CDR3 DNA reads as TGTGCCAACAGATCCCTGGACAGGATCCTTACCTACGAGCAGTACTTC.

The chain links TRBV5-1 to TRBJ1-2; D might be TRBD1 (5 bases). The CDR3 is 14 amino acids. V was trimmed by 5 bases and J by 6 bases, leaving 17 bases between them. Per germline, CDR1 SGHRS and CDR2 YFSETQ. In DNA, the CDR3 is TGCGCCAGCAGACCGGGTGACAGCAGCGATGGCTACACCTTC. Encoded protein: CASRPGDSSDGYTF.

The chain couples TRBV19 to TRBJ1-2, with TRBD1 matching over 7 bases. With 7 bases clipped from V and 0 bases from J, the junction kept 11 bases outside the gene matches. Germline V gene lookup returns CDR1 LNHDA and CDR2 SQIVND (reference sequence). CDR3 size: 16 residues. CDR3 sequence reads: CASNPTGTLANYGYTF. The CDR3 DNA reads TGTGCCAGTAACCCGACAGGGACCCTCGCTAACTATGGCTACACCTTC.

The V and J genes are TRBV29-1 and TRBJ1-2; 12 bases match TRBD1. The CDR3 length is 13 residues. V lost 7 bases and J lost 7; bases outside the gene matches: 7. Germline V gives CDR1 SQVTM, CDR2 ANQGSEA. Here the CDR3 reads CSDRDRGPGGYTF. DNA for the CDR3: TGCAGCGACCGGGACAGGGGGCCAGGTGGCTACACCTTC.

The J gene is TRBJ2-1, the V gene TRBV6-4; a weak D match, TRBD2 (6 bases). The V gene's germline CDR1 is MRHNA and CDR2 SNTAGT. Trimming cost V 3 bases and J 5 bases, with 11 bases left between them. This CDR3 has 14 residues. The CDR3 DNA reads TGTGCCAGCAGTGAAGGGGAGGTCCACAATGAGCAGTTCTTC. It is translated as CASSEGEVHNEQFF.

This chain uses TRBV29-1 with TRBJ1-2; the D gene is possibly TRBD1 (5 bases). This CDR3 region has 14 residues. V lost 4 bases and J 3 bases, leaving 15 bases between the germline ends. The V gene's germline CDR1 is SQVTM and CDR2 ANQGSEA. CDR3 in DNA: TGCAGCGTTGCGGGGGTGCCTCTGGACTATGGCTACACCTTC. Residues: CSVAGVPLDYGYTF.

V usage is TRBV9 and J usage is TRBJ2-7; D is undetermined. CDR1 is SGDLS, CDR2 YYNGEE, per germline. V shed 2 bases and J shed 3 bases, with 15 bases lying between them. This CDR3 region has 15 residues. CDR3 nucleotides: TGTGCCAGCAGCGTTAGTCTGTCCCCCGACTACGAGCAGTACTTC. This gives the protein CASSVSLSPDYEQYF.

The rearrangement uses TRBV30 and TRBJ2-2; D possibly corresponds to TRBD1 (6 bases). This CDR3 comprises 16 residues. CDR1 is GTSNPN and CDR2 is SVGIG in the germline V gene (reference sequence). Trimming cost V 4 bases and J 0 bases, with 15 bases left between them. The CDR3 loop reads CAWKYRTETNTGELFF. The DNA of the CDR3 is TGTGCCTGGAAATACCGGACAGAGACGAACACCGGGGAGCTGTTTTTT.

The CDR3 spells CASSLRGPNGYTF. CDR3 nucleotide sequence: TGTGCCAGCAGCTTAAGGGGGCCGAATGGCTACACCTTC. The chain recombines TRBV7-9 with TRBJ1-2; TRBD1 matches 7 bases. V dropped 2 bases and J dropped 6; count of bases not matched to a gene: 3. Germline V CDR1 and CDR2: SEHNR, FQNEAQ (reference sequence). The CDR3 spans 13 residues.